The source of this TCR beta chain is a study of high-grade serous ovarian cancer treatment subgroups. On the study more broadly: Mean per sample: around 13,000 reads, around 7,300 unique TCR beta rearrangements. General observations from the study: TCR relatedness rose with neoantigen level and trended with mutation load.

Data came from immunoSEQ multiplex PCR; TCRdb stores just in-frame clones and leaves some out. This table has hundreds of clones, roughly four fifths appearing once. This CDR3 contains 14 residues. CDR1 and CDR2 from the germline V gene are MDHEN and SYDVKM. Losses at the gene ends were 7 bases for V and 3 bases for J; bases not matched to a gene: 6. Tumor samples were taken before definitive surgery or chemotherapy. Turning to this clone: Its cognate antigen is unknown. Other DNA sequences in this sample translate to the same CDR3.

The chain employs TRBV28 and TRBJ1-5; 7 nucleotides agree with TRBD1. The sequence was obtained from a human donor with high-grade serous ovarian cancer. Material for sequencing was tumor tissue. CDR3 DNA sequence: TGTGCCAGCACCACCGACAGGGACAATCAGCCCCAGCATTTT. It translates to CASTTDRDNQPQHF.